A single sample is the source of the 24 T cell receptor beta chains below, sequenced in a study of long-term antiretroviral therapy in people with HIV. Runs used v3.0 of the immunoSEQ assay and were done at survey level. TCRdb keeps only in-frame clones here, not all; method: immunoSEQ multiplex PCR. This table holds about 28,000 clones, 91% found once. This specimen was unsorted PBMCs, taken 3.1 years after starting antiretroviral therapy. The origin of the receptors is a man aged 18 to 29 with HIV.

This chain uses TRBV15 with TRBJ1-4, with D unclear. The V end was cut by 0 bases, the J end by 12 bases, with 14 bases between. The CDR3 totals 14 residues. Germline V gives CDR1 LNHNV, CDR2 YYDKDF (reference sequence). As DNA, the CDR3 is TGTGCCACCAGCAGAGATCTAGGCGACCATCAACTGTTTTTT. It specifies CATSRDLGDHQLFF. The full variable domain, rest sourced from reference TRBV15 and TRBJ1-4, is DAMVIQNPRYQVTQFGKPVTLSCSQTLNHNVMYWYQQKSSQAPKLLFHYYDKDFNNEADTPDNFQSRRPNTSFCFLDIRSPGLGDTAMYLCATSRDLGDHQLFFGSGTQLSVL.

This chain uses TRBV11-2 with TRBJ2-7; possible D gene TRBD2, 5 bases. Germline CDR1 is SGHAT and CDR2 is FQNNGV. Trimming cost V 6 bases and J 3 bases, with 18 bases left between them. The CDR3 has 15 residues. The CDR3 region is CASSGWMNSVYEQYF. CDR3 nucleotide sequence: TGTGCCAGCAGTGGCTGGATGAATAGCGTCTACGAGCAGTACTTC.

The CDR3 region is CVPESGLASDTQYF. The CDR3 DNA follows: TGTGTCCCGGAATCCGGACTAGCTTCAGATACGCAGTATTTT. This chain joins TRBV2 and TRBJ2-3; 8 bases match TRBD2. CDR3 length: 14 amino acids. The germline gives CDR1 SNHLY, CDR2 FYNNEI.

CDR3 bases: TGTGCCAGCAGCTTACCGATTACGGGAACCCCTGAAGCTTTCTTT. It yields the protein CASSLPITGTPEAFF. This rearrangement joins TRBV7-9 to TRBJ1-1; D is uncertain. Trimming cost V 2 bases and J 6 bases, with 16 bases left between them. Germline V lookup: CDR1 SEHNR, CDR2 FQNEAQ (reference sequence). This CDR3 has 15 amino acids. Full variable domain (missing parts from reference TRBV7-9 and TRBJ1-1): DTGVSQNPRHKITKRGQNVTFRCDPISEHNRLYWYRQTLGQGPEFLTYFQNEAQLEKSRLLSDRFSAERPKGSFSTLEIQRTEQGDSAMYLCASSLPITGTPEAFFGQGTRLTVV.

This rearrangement joins TRBV6-5 to TRBJ2-5; 9 nucleotides line up with TRBD1. V lost 0 bases, J lost 7 bases, and 0 bases stayed unmatched. The CDR3 totals 13 residues. The germline CDR1 and CDR2 sequences are MNHEY and SVGAGI. CDR3 loop: CASSYSTGGTQYF. The CDR3 DNA follows: TGTGCCAGCAGTTACTCGACAGGGGGGACCCAGTACTTC.

The table lists this clone with a few counts. The gene calls are TRBV2 and TRBJ2-2; 9 positions agree with TRBD1. The CDR3 has 15 amino acids. The junction had 7 bases not matched to a gene; V was cut back by 6 bases and J by 5 bases. Germline CDR1 reads SNHLY; CDR2 reads FYNNEI. Here the CDR3 DNA reads TGTGCCAGCAGAGGGAGGACAGGGGATACCGGGGAGCTGTTTTTT. Translation: CASRGRTGDTGELFF.

J is TRBJ2-2 and V is TRBV11-1; D remains unclear. This CDR3 contains 13 residues. The germline V gene has CDR1 SGHAT and CDR2 FQDESV (reference sequence). The V end was cut by 5 bases, the J end by 8 bases, with 12 bases between. CDR3 residues: CASSGAFGGELFF. The CDR3 bases are TGTGCCAGCAGCGGTGCATTCGGGGGGGAGCTGTTTTTT.

This rearrangement joins TRBV4-2 to TRBJ2-7, with 7 bases aligning to TRBD1. The CDR3 has 14 residues. V was pared by 3 bases and J by 4 bases, with 6 bases of the junction left unmatched. The germline V gene has CDR1 LGHNA and CDR2 YNFKEQ. The CDR3 spells CASSQEPGGYEQYF. CDR3 coding DNA: TGTGCCAGCAGCCAGGAACCAGGGGGTTACGAGCAGTACTTC.

The chain uses TRBV6-1 and TRBJ1-2, with D possibly being TRBD1 (5 bases). The length of the CDR3 is 15 residues. The germline gives CDR1 MNHNS, CDR2 SASEGT. Trimming removed 10 bases from V and 1 base from J, with 19 bases in between. In DNA, the CDR3 is TGTGCCATCAGAGAGGGGCTCCTTGTTAACTATGGCTACACCTTC. This gives the protein CAIREGLLVNYGYTF.

V is TRBV6-5 and J is TRBJ2-3; D possibly matches TRBD1 or TRBD2 (5 bases each). There are 14 residues in the CDR3. The V gene's germline CDR1 is MNHEY and CDR2 SVGAGI. V lost 6 bases and J lost 6, with 16 bases in between. CDR3 region: CASSPFEGSDTQYF. The CDR3 DNA reads TGTGCCAGCAGCCCCTTTGAGGGGAGCGATACGCAGTATTTT.

The chain recombines TRBV14 with TRBJ1-3, with D uncertain. This CDR3 has 12 amino acids. The germline V gene encodes CDR1 SGHDN and CDR2 FVKESK. The ends were cut back, 4 bases at V and 8 bases at J, with 9 bases in the middle. CDR3 amino acids: CASSRSLYTIYF. As DNA, the CDR3 is TGTGCCAGCAGCCGTTCTTTATACACCATATATTTT.

The chain has TRBV2 and TRBJ1-5, with D hard to call. The germline V gene has CDR1 SNHLY and CDR2 FYNNEI. V shed 4 bases and J shed 4 bases, with 8 bases lying between them. CDR3 size: 13 residues. The CDR3 nucleotides are TGTGCCAGCAGTGTAGGCGCGAATCAGCCCCAGCATTTT. This codes for CASSVGANQPQHF.

The rearrangement links TRBV9 to TRBJ2-7; perhaps TRBD2 as D (5 bases). The CDR3 extends over 12 amino acids. The germline V and J ends were trimmed by 4 bases and 4 bases, with 9 bases remaining between them. Germline lookup yields CDR1 SGDLS and CDR2 YYNGEE. The CDR3 DNA is TGTGCCAGCAGCCCCGACTATTACGAGCAGTACTTC. Protein product: CASSPDYYEQYF.

The V call is TRBV10-3, the J call TRBJ1-2; 10 bases align to TRBD1. Germline values: CDR1 ENHRY, CDR2 SYGVKD. The CDR3 spans 15 residues. V lost 3 bases, J lost 6 bases, and 7 bases stayed unmatched. For the CDR3, the DNA is TGTGCCATCAGTGATTGGGACAGGGGAATAGATGGCTACACCTTC. Amino acids: CAISDWDRGIDGYTF.

The V and J genes are TRBV14 and TRBJ2-7; possible D gene TRBD1, 6 bases. V dropped 3 bases and J dropped 2 bases, with 11 bases sitting between them. Germline CDR1 and CDR2: SGHDN and FVKESK. CDR3 length: 14 amino acids. CDR3: CASSQLDSPYEQYF. The CDR3 region has the DNA TGTGCCAGCAGCCAGCTGGACAGCCCCTACGAGCAGTACTTC.

This sequence joins TRBV27 and TRBJ2-5; 10 bases map to TRBD2. J gave up 2 bases and V 6 bases, and 6 bases lay outside the gene matches. The CDR3 is made up of 15 amino acids. Germline V CDR1 and CDR2: MNHEY, SMNVEV (reference sequence). The CDR3 DNA is TGTGCCAGCAGATCCCTAGCGGGGGCTCAAGAGACCCAGTACTTC. Its translation is CASRSLAGAQETQYF.

V is TRBV25-1 and J is TRBJ1-4; no firm D call. CDR1 is MGHDK and CDR2 is SYGVNS in the germline V gene. The V and J ends lost 0 bases and 4 bases respectively, with 6 bases between them. The CDR3 spans 14 residues. In DNA form, the CDR3 reads TGTGCCAGCAGTGAATACAGCCTTAATGAAAAACTGTTTTTT. Amino acid sequence: CASSEYSLNEKLFF.

The gene calls are TRBV9 and TRBJ2-1; 7 bases fit TRBD2. This CDR3 is 22 amino acids long. Trimming cost V 3 bases and J 0 bases; bases outside gene matches: 24. Germline values: CDR1 SGDLS, CDR2 YYNGEE. CDR3 protein: CASSGSVGRGWGKRFSYNEQFF. The CDR3, as DNA: TGTGCCAGCAGCGGCTCGGTTGGGAGGGGATGGGGTAAGAGGTTCTCCTACAATGAGCAGTTCTTC.

The rearrangement links TRBV6-5 to TRBJ1-5; 10 bases are a match to TRBD1. Trimming removed 11 bases from V and 5 bases from J; junction bases left unmatched: 6. This CDR3 has 13 residues. The germline V gene has CDR1 MNHEY and CDR2 SVGAGI. The CDR3 region is CAAGQGVYQPQHF. In DNA, the CDR3 is TGTGCCGCTGGACAGGGGGTGTATCAGCCCCAGCATTTT.

V usage is TRBV9 and J usage is TRBJ2-7, with TRBD1 matching 7 bases. This CDR3 region has 14 residues. Germline V lookup: CDR1 SGDLS, CDR2 YYNGEE. V shed 3 bases and J 3 bases; nucleotides not matched to a gene: 6. The CDR3 sequence is CASSGGTDFYEQYF. For the CDR3, the DNA is TGTGCCAGCAGCGGGGGGACAGATTTCTACGAGCAGTACTTC.

The chain recombines TRBV11-3 with TRBJ1-1; the D is unclear. The V and J ends lost 2 bases and 3 bases respectively, with 10 bases between them. The germline V gene has CDR1 SGHNT and CDR2 YENEEA. The CDR3 loop spans 14 amino acids. The CDR3: CASSLNGIHTEAFF. CDR3 coding DNA: TGTGCCAGCAGCTTAAATGGCATCCACACTGAAGCTTTCTTT. The full variable domain, in which reference TRBV11-3 and TRBJ1-1 provide the parts outside the CDR3, is EAGVVQSPRYKIIEKKQPVAFWCNPISGHNTLYWYLQNLGQGPELLIRYENEEAVDDSQLPKDRFSAERLKGVDSTLKIQPAELGDSAVYLCASSLNGIHTEAFFGQGTRLTVV.

V gene TRBV7-2 combines with J gene TRBJ2-3, with no clear D. This CDR3 comprises 13 residues. Germline CDR1 SGHTA, CDR2 FQGNSA. V was cut by 7 bases and J by 0 bases, with 8 bases left in between. CDR3 residues: CASTGGSTDTQYF. CDR3 DNA sequence: TGTGCCAGCACCGGCGGTAGCACAGATACGCAGTATTTT.

The chain couples TRBV30 to TRBJ1-4; D not certain. Trimming shortened V by 5 bases and J by 0 bases, and 7 bases separated the two germline ends. CDR1 GTSNPN and CDR2 SVGIG come from the germline V gene (reference sequence). The CDR3 contains 13 residues. The CDR3 is CAWGVATNEKLFF. The CDR3 DNA reads as TGTGCCTGGGGGGTTGCAACTAATGAAAAACTGTTTTTT.

The V gene is TRBV4-2, the J gene TRBJ2-2; D gene ambiguous. The CDR3 sequence is 13 residues long. Germline V gene data show CDR1 as LGHNA and CDR2 as YNFKEQ. V shed 2 bases and J shed 7 bases, with 8 bases lying between them. The CDR3 sequence is CASSQLGGGELFF. The CDR3 nucleotides read TGTGCCAGCAGCCAACTGGGCGGCGGGGAGCTGTTTTTT.